This entry lists 13 T cell receptor beta chains sequenced from one sample in a study of Ad26.COV2.S vaccination and SARS-CoV-2 variants. Treatment in this sample: some 20 received Ad26.COV2.S at low or high dose, single or two shots; several received placebo; per-sample allocation not given. After the first vaccine or placebo injection, samples were drawn on day 63. Libraries were prepared by immunoSEQ multiplex PCR; TCRdb keeps only in-frame clonotypes and omits some of them. The sample shows hundreds of thousands of clones, 92% of them seen only once. Sequencing was performed on peripheral blood, taken in a trial of Ad26.COV2.S vaccine versus placebo. These receptor sequences come from a person aged 18 to 59 who received the Ad26.COV2.S COVID-19 vaccine or a placebo.

The V gene is TRBV4-1, the J gene TRBJ1-2; maybe TRBD1 (5 bases). V was cut by 5 bases and J by 2 bases, with 18 bases left in between. This CDR3 has 16 residues. Germline loops: CDR1 MGHRA, CDR2 YSYEKL. CDR3 nucleotides: TGCGCCAGCAGCGCCACCCCCGGGACGGGCAACTATGGCTACACCTTC. Its protein product is CASSATPGTGNYGYTF.

The chain is built from TRBV28 and TRBJ2-7, with D maybe TRBD2 (6 bases). With 5 bases removed from V and 6 bases from J, the gap between germline ends came to 17 bases. The CDR3 extends over 14 amino acids. CDR1 and CDR2 (germline): MDHEN, SYDVKM. CDR3 nucleotides: TGTGCCAGCAGTCAGACTTCGGAGGGAGTCGAGCAGTACTTC. It is translated as CASSQTSEGVEQYF.

Comment on this clone: Other nucleotide sequences in the sample specify the same CDR3. The V and J genes are TRBV6-2 or TRBV6-3 and TRBJ2-5, with D unclear. The CDR3 is made up of 14 amino acids. Trimming took off 0 bases at V and 0 bases at J, with 5 bases between the two ends. CDR1 is MNHEY and CDR2 is SVGEGT in the germline V gene. DNA for the CDR3: TGTGCCAGCAGTTACTCGGGCTACCAAGAGACCCAGTACTTC. This codes for CASSYSGYQETQYF.

The chain carries TRBV28 and TRBJ2-5; D unresolved. CDR3 length: 12 amino acids. V was pared by 2 bases and J by 0 bases, with 1 base between. Germline V gene lookup returns CDR1 MDHEN and CDR2 SYDVKM. The CDR3 region has the DNA TGTGCCAGCAGTTTAGACCAAGAGACCCAGTACTTC. Its translation is CASSLDQETQYF.

The V call is TRBV13, the J call TRBJ2-3, with D perhaps matching TRBD1 (7 bases). Germline CDR1 reads PRHDT; CDR2 reads FYEKMQ (reference sequence). The CDR3 is made up of 14 amino acids. V lost 1 base to trimming and J lost 7 bases, with 12 bases between them. CDR3 loop: CASSLAGGMYTQYF. The CDR3 DNA follows: TGTGCCAGCAGCTTAGCAGGGGGGATGTATACGCAGTATTTT.

V gene TRBV19 combines with J gene TRBJ1-2; D remains ambiguous. The V gene lost 4 bases and the J gene lost 4 bases, with 7 bases spanning the gap. The CDR3 is made up of 12 amino acids. Per the germline V gene, CDR1 is LNHDA and CDR2 is SQIVND (reference sequence). CDR3 sequence: CASSTTFYGYTF. DNA of the CDR3: TGTGCCAGTAGTACTACCTTCTATGGCTACACCTTC.

The genes are TRBV12-3 or TRBV12-4 and TRBJ1-2, with D possibly being TRBD1 (5 bases). The length of the CDR3 is 13 residues. Trimming removed 4 bases from V and 2 bases from J, with 8 bases in between. CDR3 in amino acids: CASSWTLNYGYTF. Written as DNA, the CDR3 is TGTGCCAGCAGTTGGACATTAAACTATGGCTACACCTTC.

The rearrangement joins TRBV10-3 to TRBJ2-7; 11 bases map to TRBD1. CDR3 size: 19 residues. Germline CDR1 ENHRY, CDR2 SYGVKD. The trim removed 2 bases at V and 3 bases at J, leaving 15 bases unmatched. CDR3 protein: CAISERPGTGGSNFYEQYF. CDR3 sequence (DNA): TGTGCCATCAGTGAGCGGCCTGGGACAGGGGGTTCGAATTTCTACGAGCAGTACTTC.

The chain employs TRBV29-1 and TRBJ1-4; D possibly corresponds to TRBD1 (5 bases). The CDR3 is 13 amino acids. Germline CDR1 is SQVTM and CDR2 is ANQGSEA. V lost 7 bases and J 2 bases, leaving 11 bases between the germline ends. The CDR3 coding sequence is TGCAGCGCCGGGGGAGGGACTAATGAAAAACTGTTTTTT. Translating gives CSAGGGTNEKLFF. Using reference TRBV29-1 and TRBJ1-4 for the parts outside the CDR3, the full variable domain is SAVISQKPSRDICQRGTSLTIQCQVDSQVTMMFWYRQQPGQSLTLIATANQGSEATYESGFVIDKFPISRPNLTFSTLTVSNMSPEDSSIYLCSAGGGTNEKLFFGSGTQLSVL.

The chain employs TRBV4-1 and TRBJ2-3; D call uncertain. The V end was cut by 3 bases, the J end by 1 base, with 11 bases between. CDR3 length: 15 residues. Germline assignment: CDR1 MGHRA and CDR2 YSYEKL. CDR3 nucleotide sequence: TGCGCCAGCAGCCATAAGGTATCGGGCACAGATACGCAGTATTTT. It translates to CASSHKVSGTDTQYF.

The DNA of the CDR3 is TGTGCCAGCAGTTCACTGGGACAGGACACCTACGAGCAGTACTTC. It specifies CASSSLGQDTYEQYF. The chain carries TRBV27 and TRBJ2-7; TRBD1 agrees at 8 bases. The CDR3 loop spans 15 amino acids. Germline V gene lookup returns CDR1 MNHEY and CDR2 SMNVEV (reference sequence). V was clipped by 4 bases and J by 2 bases; unmatched bases: 7.

This clone was counted a few times. V is TRBV28 and J is TRBJ2-7; TRBD1 matches at 8 bases. Germline-derived CDR1 and CDR2 are MDHEN and SYDVKM. The V segment lost 5 bases and the J segment 0 bases; nucleotides outside the gene matches: 3. This CDR3 is built from 14 residues. The CDR3 sequence: CASSRTGSSYEQYF. The DNA for the CDR3 is TGTGCCAGCAGTAGGACAGGGAGCTCCTACGAGCAGTACTTC.

The chain has TRBV19 and TRBJ2-7; 8 bases fit TRBD1. The ends lost 5 bases at V and 0 bases at J; junction bases unmatched: 6. This CDR3 comprises 15 residues. Germline V gene data show CDR1 as LNHDA and CDR2 as SQIVND (reference sequence). The CDR3 DNA sequence: TGTGCCAGTAGTCTTGACAGGGGTTACTCCTACGAGCAGTACTTC. This encodes CASSLDRGYSYEQYF. Variable domain in full (rest from reference TRBV19 and TRBJ2-7): DGGITQSPKYLFRKEGQNVTLSCEQNLNHDAMYWYRQDPGQGLRLIYYSQIVNDFQKGDIAEGYSVSREKKESFPLTVTSAQKNPTAFYLCASSLDRGYSYEQYFGPGTRLTVT.